This T cell receptor beta chain comes out of a study of cytomegalovirus exposure and HLA in healthy donors. The CDR3 contains 17 residues. Germline V gene lookup returns CDR1 SGHTS and CDR2 YDEGEE. V was pared by 0 bases and J by 2 bases, with 16 bases between. Sequencing used immunoSEQ multiplex PCR; TCRdb keeps in-frame clones, though not all of them. The sample holds a few hundred thousand clones, 86% seen once. The sample taken for sequencing was PBMCs. The origin of this receptor is a woman between 18 and 29 years old in good health and CMV-seronegative. The V and J genes are TRBV5-8 and TRBJ2-3; D is ambiguous. CDR3 in amino acids: CASSLELRKALTDTQYF. The CDR3 region has the DNA TGTGCCAGCAGCTTGGAACTTCGGAAAGCGCTCACAGATACGCAGTATTTT.